This TCR beta chain was sequenced during a study of cytomegalovirus exposure and HLA in healthy donors. Study results and limitations: According to the study, 160 or so TCR beta chains were cytomegalovirus-associated.

CDR1 is LGHNA and CDR2 is YNFKEQ in the germline V gene. Trimming cost V 0 bases and J 4 bases, with 12 bases left between them. This CDR3 has 15 residues. The table lists this clone with a count of one. Its antigen is unknown. Both 60 Vbeta primers and 13 Jbeta primers went into the PCR. TCRdb keeps only in-frame clones here, not all; method: immunoSEQ multiplex PCR. The sample holds roughly 99,000 clones, 79% seen once. The specimen was PBMCs. The gene calls are TRBV4-2 and TRBJ1-2, with D possibly being TRBD1 (6 bases). The sequence came from a male donor in good health and CMV-seropositive. The CDR3 nucleotides read TGTGCCAGCAGCCAAGATGTCGGACAGCCCTATGGCTACACCTTC. Encoded protein: CASSQDVGQPYGYTF.